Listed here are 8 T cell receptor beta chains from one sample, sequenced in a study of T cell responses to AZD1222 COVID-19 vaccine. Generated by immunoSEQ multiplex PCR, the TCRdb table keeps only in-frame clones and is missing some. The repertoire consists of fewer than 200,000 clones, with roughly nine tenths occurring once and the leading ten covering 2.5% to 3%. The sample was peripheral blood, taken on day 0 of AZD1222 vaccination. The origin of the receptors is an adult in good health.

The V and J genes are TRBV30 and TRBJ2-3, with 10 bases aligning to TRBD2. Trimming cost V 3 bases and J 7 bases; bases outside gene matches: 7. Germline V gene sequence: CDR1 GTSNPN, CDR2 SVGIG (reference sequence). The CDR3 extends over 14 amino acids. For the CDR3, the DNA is TGTGCCTGGAGCGGCCTAGCGGGAGCCCATACGCAGTATTTT. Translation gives CAWSGLAGAHTQYF. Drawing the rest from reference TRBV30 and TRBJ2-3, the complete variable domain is SQTIHQWPATLVQPVGSPLSLECTVEGTSNPNLYWYRQAAGRGLQLLFYSVGIGQISSEVPQNLSASRPQDRQFILSSKKLLLSDSGFYLCAWSGLAGAHTQYFGPGTRLTVL.

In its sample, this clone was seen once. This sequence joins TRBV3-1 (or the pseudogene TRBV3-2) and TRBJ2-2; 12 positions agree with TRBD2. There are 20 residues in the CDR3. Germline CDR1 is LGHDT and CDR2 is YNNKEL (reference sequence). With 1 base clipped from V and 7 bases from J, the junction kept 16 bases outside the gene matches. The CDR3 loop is CASSQARPGLAGGRVGELFF. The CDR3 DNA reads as TGTGCCAGCAGCCAAGCCAGGCCGGGGCTAGCGGGAGGGCGAGTCGGGGAGCTGTTTTTT.

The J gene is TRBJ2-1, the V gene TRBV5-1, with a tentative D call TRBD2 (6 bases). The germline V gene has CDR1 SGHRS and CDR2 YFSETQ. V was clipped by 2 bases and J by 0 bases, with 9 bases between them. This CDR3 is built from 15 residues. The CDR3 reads CASSFSGSSYNEQFF. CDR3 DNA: TGCGCCAGCAGCTTTAGCGGCAGCTCCTACAATGAGCAGTTCTTC.

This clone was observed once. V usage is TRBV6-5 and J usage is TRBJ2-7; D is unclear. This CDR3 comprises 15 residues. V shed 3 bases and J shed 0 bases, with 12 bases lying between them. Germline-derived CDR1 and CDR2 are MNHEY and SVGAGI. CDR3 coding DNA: TGTGCCAGCAGTTATGGACCCTCCAGCTCCTACGAGCAGTACTTC. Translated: CASSYGPSSSYEQYF.

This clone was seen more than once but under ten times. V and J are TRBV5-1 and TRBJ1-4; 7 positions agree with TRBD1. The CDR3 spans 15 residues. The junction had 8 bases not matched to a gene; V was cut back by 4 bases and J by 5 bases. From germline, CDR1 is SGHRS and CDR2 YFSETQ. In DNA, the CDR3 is TGCGCCAGCAGCACAAACAGGGGCCCGAATGAAAAACTGTTTTTT. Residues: CASSTNRGPNEKLFF.

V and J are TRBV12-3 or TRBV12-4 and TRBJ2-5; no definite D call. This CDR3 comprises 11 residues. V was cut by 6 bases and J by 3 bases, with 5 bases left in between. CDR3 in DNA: TGTGCCAGCAGCCCCAAAGAGACCCAGTACTTC. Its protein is CASSPKETQYF.

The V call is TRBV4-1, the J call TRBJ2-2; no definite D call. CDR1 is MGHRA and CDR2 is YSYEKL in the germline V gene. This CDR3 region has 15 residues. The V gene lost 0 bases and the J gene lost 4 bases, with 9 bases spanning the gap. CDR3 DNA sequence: TGCGCCAGCAGCCAAGATCTAGTCCCCACCGGGGAGCTGTTTTTT. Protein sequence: CASSQDLVPTGELFF.

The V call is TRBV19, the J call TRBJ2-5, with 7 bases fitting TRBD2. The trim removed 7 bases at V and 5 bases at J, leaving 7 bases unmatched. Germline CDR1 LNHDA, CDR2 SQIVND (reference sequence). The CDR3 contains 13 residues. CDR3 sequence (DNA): TGTGCCAGTATGGGCCGGCGGGGGGAGACCCAGTACTTC. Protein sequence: CASMGRRGETQYF.